The text below deals with one T cell receptor beta chain. CD45RO-negative, CCR7-selected cells formed the naive CD8 fraction, which excluded terminally differentiated effector memory CD45RA+ cells. The data derive from a study of shared clonotypes between healthy human individuals. Measured with immunoSEQ multiplex PCR; TCRdb has only the in-frame clones, and not every one. The table includes 700,000 to 950,000 clones, 90% to 98% detected once. The CDR3 runs 17 residues. V gave up 5 bases and J gave up 2 bases, with 19 bases separating them. Germline V gene lookup returns CDR1 SGHAT and CDR2 FQNNGV. Sequencing was performed on naive CD8+ T cells sorted from blood. This TCR was recovered from a man aged 25 to 40 in good health. The chain carries TRBV11-2 and TRBJ2-1; D possibly corresponds to TRBD2 (5 bases). CDR3 nucleotides: TGTGCCAGCAGCCCAACGGGGATAGGGCTAGCCTACAATGAGCAGTTCTTC. It specifies CASSPTGIGLAYNEQFF. The full variable domain, completed using reference TRBV11-2 and TRBJ2-1, is EAGVAQSPRYKIIEKRQSVAFWCNPISGHATLYWYQQILGQGPKLLIQFQNNGVVDDSQLPKDRFSAERLKGVDSTLKIQPAKLEDSAVYLCASSPTGIGLAYNEQFFGPGTRLTVL.